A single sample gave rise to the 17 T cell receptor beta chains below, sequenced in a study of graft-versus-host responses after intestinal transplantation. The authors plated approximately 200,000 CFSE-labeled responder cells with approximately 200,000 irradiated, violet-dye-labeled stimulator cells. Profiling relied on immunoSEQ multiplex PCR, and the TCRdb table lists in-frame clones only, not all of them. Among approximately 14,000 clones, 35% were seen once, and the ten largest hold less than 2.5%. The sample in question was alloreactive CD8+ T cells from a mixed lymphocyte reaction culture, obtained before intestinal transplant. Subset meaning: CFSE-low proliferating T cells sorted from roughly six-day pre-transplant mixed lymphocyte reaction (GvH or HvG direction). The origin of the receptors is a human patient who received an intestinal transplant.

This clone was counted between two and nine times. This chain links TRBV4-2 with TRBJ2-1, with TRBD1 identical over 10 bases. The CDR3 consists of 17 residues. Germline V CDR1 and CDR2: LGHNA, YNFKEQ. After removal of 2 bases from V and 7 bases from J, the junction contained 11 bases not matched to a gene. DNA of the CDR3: TGTGCCAGCAGCCAACCCGGGACAGGGGACGTGGGGAATGAGCAGTTCTTC. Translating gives CASSQPGTGDVGNEQFF.

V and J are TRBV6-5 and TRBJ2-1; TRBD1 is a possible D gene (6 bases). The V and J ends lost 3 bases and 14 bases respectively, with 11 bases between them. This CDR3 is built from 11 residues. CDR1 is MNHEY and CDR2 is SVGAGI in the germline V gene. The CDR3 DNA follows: TGTGCCAGCAGTTATACAGGGATCGAGTTCTTC. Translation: CASSYTGIEFF.

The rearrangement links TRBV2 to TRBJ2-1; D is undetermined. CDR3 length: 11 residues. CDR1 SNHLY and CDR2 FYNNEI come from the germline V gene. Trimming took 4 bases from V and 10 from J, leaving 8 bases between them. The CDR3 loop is CASSGLLEQFF. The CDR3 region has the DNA TGTGCCAGCAGTGGGTTGCTCGAGCAGTTCTTC.

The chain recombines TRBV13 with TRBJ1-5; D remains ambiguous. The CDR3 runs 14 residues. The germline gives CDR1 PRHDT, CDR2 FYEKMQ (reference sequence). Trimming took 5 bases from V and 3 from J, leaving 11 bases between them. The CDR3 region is CASSVAGINQPQHF. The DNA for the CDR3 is TGTGCCAGCAGCGTCGCCGGGATCAATCAGCCCCAGCATTTT.

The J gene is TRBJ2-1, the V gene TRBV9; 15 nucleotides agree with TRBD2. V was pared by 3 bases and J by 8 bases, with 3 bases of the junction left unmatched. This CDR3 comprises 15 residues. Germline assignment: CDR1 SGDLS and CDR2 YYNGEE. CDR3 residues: CASSAGTSGGYEQFF. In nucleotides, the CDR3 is TGTGCCAGCAGCGCGGGGACTAGCGGGGGGTATGAGCAGTTCTTC.

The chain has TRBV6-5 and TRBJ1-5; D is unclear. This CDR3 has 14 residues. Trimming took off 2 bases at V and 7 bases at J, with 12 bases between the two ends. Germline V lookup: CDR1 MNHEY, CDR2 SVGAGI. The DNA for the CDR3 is TGTGCCAGCAGTTACCTCTGGGAACGACAGCCCCAGCATTTT. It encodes CASSYLWERQPQHF.

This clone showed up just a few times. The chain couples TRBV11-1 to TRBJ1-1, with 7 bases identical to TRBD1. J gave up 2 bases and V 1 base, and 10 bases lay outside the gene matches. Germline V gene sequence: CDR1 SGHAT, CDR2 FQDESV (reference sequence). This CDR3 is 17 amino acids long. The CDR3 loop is CASSLGLIGQANTEAFF. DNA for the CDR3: TGTGCCAGCAGCTTAGGTCTTATCGGACAGGCAAACACTGAAGCTTTCTTT.

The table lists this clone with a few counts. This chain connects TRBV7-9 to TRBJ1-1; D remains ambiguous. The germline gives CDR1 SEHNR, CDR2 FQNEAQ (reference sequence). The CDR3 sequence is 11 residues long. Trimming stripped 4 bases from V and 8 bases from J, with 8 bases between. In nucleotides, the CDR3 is TGTGCCAGCAGCTGGACGGAAGAAGCTTTCTTT. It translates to CASSWTEEAFF. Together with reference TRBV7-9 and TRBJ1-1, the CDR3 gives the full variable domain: DTGVSQNPRHKITKRGQNVTFRCDPISEHNRLYWYRQTLGQGPEFLTYFQNEAQLEKSRLLSDRFSAERPKGSFSTLEIQRTEQGDSAMYLCASSWTEEAFFGQGTRLTVV.

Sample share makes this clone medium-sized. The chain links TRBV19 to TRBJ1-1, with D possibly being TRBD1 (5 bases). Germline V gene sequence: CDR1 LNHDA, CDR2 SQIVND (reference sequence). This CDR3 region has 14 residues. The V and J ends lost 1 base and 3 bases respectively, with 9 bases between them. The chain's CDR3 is CASSIGGIHTEAFF. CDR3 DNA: TGTGCCAGTAGTATAGGGGGGATTCACACTGAAGCTTTCTTT.

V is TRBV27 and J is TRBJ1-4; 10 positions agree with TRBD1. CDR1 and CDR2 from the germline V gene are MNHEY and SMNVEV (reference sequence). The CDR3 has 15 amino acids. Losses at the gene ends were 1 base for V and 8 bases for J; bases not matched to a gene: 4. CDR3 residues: CASSLWGTGAEKLFF. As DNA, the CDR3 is TGTGCCAGCAGTTTATGGGGGACAGGGGCGGAAAAACTGTTTTTT.

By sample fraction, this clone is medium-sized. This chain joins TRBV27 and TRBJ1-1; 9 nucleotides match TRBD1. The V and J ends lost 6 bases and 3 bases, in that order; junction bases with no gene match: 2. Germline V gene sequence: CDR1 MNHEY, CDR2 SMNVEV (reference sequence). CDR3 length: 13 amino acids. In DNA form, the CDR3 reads TGTGCCAGCAGCGGACAGGGGTACACTGAAGCTTTCTTT. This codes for CASSGQGYTEAFF.

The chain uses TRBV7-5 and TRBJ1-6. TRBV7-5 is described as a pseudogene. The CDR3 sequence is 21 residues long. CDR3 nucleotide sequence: TGTGTCAGAAGCTTAGTCGGCAGTAAGGAGCAGCGGTGCTCCCGGAATTCACCCCTCCACTTT. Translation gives CVRSLVGSKEQRCSRNSPLHF.

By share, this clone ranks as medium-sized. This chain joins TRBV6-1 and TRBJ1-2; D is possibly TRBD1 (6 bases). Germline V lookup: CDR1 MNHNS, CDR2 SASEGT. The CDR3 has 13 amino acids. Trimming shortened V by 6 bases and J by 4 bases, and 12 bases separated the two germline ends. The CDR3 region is CASRPPDSYGYTF. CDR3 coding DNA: TGTGCCAGCAGACCCCCGGACAGCTATGGCTACACCTTC.

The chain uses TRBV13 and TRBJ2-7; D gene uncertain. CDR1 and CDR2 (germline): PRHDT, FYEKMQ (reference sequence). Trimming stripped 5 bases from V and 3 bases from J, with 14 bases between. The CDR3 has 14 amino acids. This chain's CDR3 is CASSLDKPRYEQYF. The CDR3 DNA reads TGTGCCAGCAGCCTCGATAAGCCTCGCTACGAGCAGTACTTC.

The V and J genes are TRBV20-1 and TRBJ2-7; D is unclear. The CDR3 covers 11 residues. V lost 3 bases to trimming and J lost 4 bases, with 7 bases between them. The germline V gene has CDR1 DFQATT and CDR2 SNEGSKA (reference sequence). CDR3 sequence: CSASLVYEQYF. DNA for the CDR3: TGCAGTGCTAGCCTAGTATACGAGCAGTACTTC.

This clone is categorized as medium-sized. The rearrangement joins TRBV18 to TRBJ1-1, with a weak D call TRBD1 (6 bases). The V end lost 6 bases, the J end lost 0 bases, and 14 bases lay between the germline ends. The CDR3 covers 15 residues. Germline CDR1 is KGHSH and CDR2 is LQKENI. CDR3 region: CASSPTGRLNTEAFF. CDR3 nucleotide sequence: TGTGCCAGCTCCCCTACAGGGAGACTGAACACTGAAGCTTTCTTT.

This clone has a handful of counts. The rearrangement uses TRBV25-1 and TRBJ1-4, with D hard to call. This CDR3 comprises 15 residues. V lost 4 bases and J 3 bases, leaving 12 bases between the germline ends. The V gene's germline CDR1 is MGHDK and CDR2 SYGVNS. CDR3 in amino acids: CASSGRGVSNEKLFF. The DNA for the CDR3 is TGTGCCAGCAGTGGGCGAGGAGTCTCTAATGAAAAACTGTTTTTT.